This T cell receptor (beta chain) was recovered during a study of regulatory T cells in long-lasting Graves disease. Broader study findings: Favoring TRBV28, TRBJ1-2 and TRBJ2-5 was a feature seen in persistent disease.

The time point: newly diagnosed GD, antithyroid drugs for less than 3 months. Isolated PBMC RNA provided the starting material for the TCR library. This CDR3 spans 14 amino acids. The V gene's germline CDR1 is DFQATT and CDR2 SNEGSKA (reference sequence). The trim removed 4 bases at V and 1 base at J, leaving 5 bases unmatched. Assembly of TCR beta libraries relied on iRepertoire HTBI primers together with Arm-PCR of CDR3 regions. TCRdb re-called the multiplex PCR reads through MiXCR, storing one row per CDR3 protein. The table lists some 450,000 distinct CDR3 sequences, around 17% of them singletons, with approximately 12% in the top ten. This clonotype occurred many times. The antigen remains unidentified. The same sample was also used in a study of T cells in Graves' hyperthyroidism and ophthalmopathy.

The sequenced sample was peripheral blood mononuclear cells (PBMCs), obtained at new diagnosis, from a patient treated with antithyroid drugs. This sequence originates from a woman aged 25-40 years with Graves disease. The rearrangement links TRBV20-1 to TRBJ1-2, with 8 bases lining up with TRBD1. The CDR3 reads CSATPTGDNYGYTF. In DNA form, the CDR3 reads TGCAGTGCTACCCCGACAGGGGATAACTATGGCTACACCTTC.